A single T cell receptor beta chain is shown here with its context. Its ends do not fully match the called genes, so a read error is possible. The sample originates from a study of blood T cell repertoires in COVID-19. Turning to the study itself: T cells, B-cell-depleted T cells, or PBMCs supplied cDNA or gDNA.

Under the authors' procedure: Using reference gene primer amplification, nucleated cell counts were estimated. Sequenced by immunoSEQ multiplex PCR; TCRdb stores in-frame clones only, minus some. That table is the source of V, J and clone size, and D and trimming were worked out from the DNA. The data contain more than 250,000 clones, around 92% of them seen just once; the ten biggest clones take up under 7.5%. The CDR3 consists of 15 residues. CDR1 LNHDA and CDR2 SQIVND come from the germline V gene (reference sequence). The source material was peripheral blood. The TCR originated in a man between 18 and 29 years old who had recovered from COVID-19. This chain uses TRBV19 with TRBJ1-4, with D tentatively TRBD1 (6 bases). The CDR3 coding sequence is TGTGCCAGTAGCATAGGGGGACTCAGGAGTGAAAAACTGTTTTTT. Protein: CASSIGGLRSEKLFF.